Presented here are 15 T cell receptor beta chains from one specimen sequenced in a study of a mutant IDH1 vaccine in newly diagnosed glioma. The time point is: week 5, during vaccination. The study gave 300 ug of mutant IDH1 20-mer peptide per vaccine dose, with topical imiquimod. The antigens of these receptors remain unknown. This table comes from immunoSEQ multiplex PCR, and its TCRdb copy is limited to in-frame clones, with some not included. The table shows around 58,000 clones, with roughly four fifths occurring only once. This specimen was PBMCs, taken from a glioma patient whose treatment included an IDH1 peptide vaccine. All receptors come from a man younger than 40 with glioma.

J is TRBJ1-2 and V is TRBV18, with a possible D match to TRBD1 (6 bases). Germline CDR1 KGHSH, CDR2 LQKENI. V shed 3 bases and J shed 13 bases, with 24 bases lying between them. There are 15 residues in the CDR3. CDR3 DNA sequence: TGTGCCAGCTCACCGCCCGGGACATCCTATGGCGACTGCACCTTC. This gives the protein CASSPPGTSYGDCTF.

This chain connects TRBV11-2 to TRBJ1-4; TRBD1 matches 9 bases. Germline V gives CDR1 SGHAT, CDR2 FQNNGV. V trimming: 5 bases; J trimming: 6 bases; junction bases outside the gene matches: 10. The CDR3 is 16 residues long. The CDR3, as DNA: TGTGCCAGCAGCGGGGTGATGACAGGGGGTGATGAAAAACTGTTTTTT. Residues: CASSGVMTGGDEKLFF.

Regarding this clone: Other nucleotide sequences in the sample specify the same CDR3. The chain has TRBV7-2 and TRBJ1-2; 7 nucleotides agree with TRBD1. V shed 1 base, J shed 8 bases, and the junction held 4 bases outside the gene matches. Germline-derived CDR1 and CDR2 are SGHTA and FQGNSA. This CDR3 has 13 amino acids. The CDR3 sequence: CASSLGQGYGYTF. The DNA for the CDR3 is TGTGCCAGCAGCTTAGGACAGGGCTACGGCTACACCTTC.

The chain uses TRBV7-9 and TRBJ2-7; 8 bases align to TRBD1. The CDR3 loop spans 17 amino acids. The V gene's germline CDR1 is SEHNR and CDR2 FQNEAQ (reference sequence). J was trimmed by 3 bases and V by 5 bases; bases with no gene match: 15. The CDR3 DNA reads TGTGCCAGCAGCGAATCAGGGGGCCCAGTATATCGCTACGAGCAGTACTTC. Translating gives CASSESGGPVYRYEQYF.

The rearrangement uses TRBV5-6 and TRBJ2-7; D is ambiguous. The CDR3 is 12 amino acids. The germline V gene has CDR1 SGHDT and CDR2 YYEEEE. V was cut by 5 bases and J by 4 bases, with 10 bases left in between. Here the CDR3 reads CASSRTKYEQYF. The CDR3 DNA reads as TGTGCCAGCAGTCGGACCAAATACGAGCAGTACTTC.

This clone has just one count. V is TRBV5-1 and J is TRBJ2-2, with D maybe TRBD2 (6 bases). This CDR3 is built from 15 residues. The ends were cut back, 7 bases at V and 2 bases at J, with 15 bases in the middle. The germline CDR1 and CDR2 sequences are SGHRS and YFSETQ. CDR3 in amino acids: CASGRIGLNTGELFF. The CDR3 nucleotides are TGCGCCAGCGGGCGAATCGGACTAAACACCGGGGAGCTGTTTTTT.

The V call is TRBV11-2, the J call TRBJ2-7; TRBD2 matches 9 bases. This CDR3 spans 15 amino acids. Trimming took 5 bases from V and 0 from J; bases not matched to a gene: 5. The germline V gene has CDR1 SGHAT and CDR2 FQNNGV. This CDR3 reads CASSPSGGSSYEQYF. The CDR3 DNA is TGTGCCAGCAGCCCGAGCGGGGGGAGCTCCTACGAGCAGTACTTC. Full variable domain (rest looked up from reference TRBV11-2 and TRBJ2-7): EAGVAQSPRYKIIEKRQSVAFWCNPISGHATLYWYQQILGQGPKLLIQFQNNGVVDDSQLPKDRFSAERLKGVDSTLKIQPAKLEDSAVYLCASSPSGGSSYEQYFGPGTRLTVT.

This chain joins TRBV12-5 and TRBJ2-7, with D maybe TRBD2 (6 bases). This CDR3 region has 13 residues. The V gene lost 3 bases and the J gene lost 2 bases, with 8 bases spanning the gap. The V gene's germline CDR1 is LGHNT and CDR2 FRNRAP. CDR3 bases: TGTGCTAGTGGTTTCGGGGGAGCCTACGAGCAGTACTTC. This translates into CASGFGGAYEQYF.

The V gene is TRBV29-1, the J gene TRBJ1-2; D is uncertain. CDR1 SQVTM and CDR2 ANQGSEA come from the germline V gene. With 4 bases removed from V and 6 bases from J, the gap between germline ends came to 9 bases. The CDR3 spans 11 residues. CDR3 sequence reads: CSVGTIDGYTF. DNA for the CDR3: TGCAGCGTTGGTACAATTGATGGCTACACCTTC.

V is TRBV2 and J is TRBJ1-1; TRBD1 agrees at 7 bases. The germline CDR1 and CDR2 sequences are SNHLY and FYNNEI. CDR3 length equals 13 residues. Unmatched junction bases numbered 9, after V lost 6 bases and J lost 8 bases. CDR3 residues: CASRLGQEIEAFF. The CDR3 nucleotides read TGTGCCAGCAGACTCGGACAGGAGATAGAAGCTTTCTTT. Filled out from reference TRBV2 and TRBJ1-1, the complete variable domain reads EPEVTQTPSHQVTQMGQEVILRCVPISNHLYFYWYRQILGQKVEFLVSFYNNEISEKSEIFDDQFSVERPDGSNFTLKIRSTKLEDSAMYFCASRLGQEIEAFFGQGTRLTVV.

This clone was counted a few times. The genes are TRBV5-6 and TRBJ2-7; 8 bases line up with TRBD1. CDR3 length: 18 residues. V gave up 0 bases and J gave up 1 base; unmatched junction bases: 12. Germline CDR1 reads SGHDT; CDR2 reads YYEEEE. The CDR3: CASSLGGTGSINSYEQYF. The CDR3 DNA sequence: TGTGCCAGCAGCTTGGGTGGGACAGGTTCTATTAATTCCTACGAGCAGTACTTC.

The chain links TRBV14 to TRBJ1-3; 9 nucleotides align to TRBD1. J was trimmed by 4 bases and V by 4 bases; bases with no gene match: 5. Germline V lookup: CDR1 SGHDN, CDR2 FVKESK. The CDR3 extends over 15 amino acids. CDR3 nucleotides: TGTGCCAGCAGCCGCGGACAGGGGCTGGGAAACACCATATATTTT. Residues: CASSRGQGLGNTIYF.

This clone was seen just once. The gene calls are TRBV9 and TRBJ2-5; D might be TRBD2 (6 bases). The CDR3 has 15 amino acids. Per the germline V gene, CDR1 is SGDLS and CDR2 is YYNGEE. V gave up 5 bases and J gave up 2 bases, with 16 bases separating them. The CDR3 sequence: CASRVGSGQQETQYF. The CDR3 region has the DNA TGTGCCAGCAGGGTCGGGAGCGGGCAGCAAGAGACCCAGTACTTC.

The table lists this clone with a few counts. This chain uses TRBV29-1 with TRBJ1-1, with a possible D match to TRBD1 (5 bases). CDR1 and CDR2 (germline): SQVTM, ANQGSEA. There are 13 residues in the CDR3. V lost 4 bases and J lost 0, with 9 bases in between. CDR3 loop: CSVAGRMNTEAFF. The CDR3 DNA reads TGCAGCGTTGCGGGGCGGATGAACACTGAAGCTTTCTTT.

This chain links TRBV29-1 with TRBJ2-2; a possible D gene is TRBD1 (6 bases). In germline, CDR1 is SQVTM, CDR2 ANQGSEA. This CDR3 has 15 residues. V gave up 7 bases and J gave up 0 bases, with 15 bases separating them. The CDR3 spells CSAQPGTSNTGELFF. The CDR3 DNA reads TGCAGCGCTCAACCCGGGACATCGAACACCGGGGAGCTGTTTTTT.